This TCR beta chain was observed in a study of OX40 agonist ivuxolimab in advanced cancers. The overall study: Earlier anti-PD-1, anti-PD-L1 or anti-CTLA-4 therapy was permitted; 40% had received some. General observations from the study: Also present in some nonresponders was a low level of normalized T-cell clonal expansion. Averaging showed that CD8+ T cells had more expanded clones than CD4+ did.

The CDR3 runs 16 residues. Germline values: CDR1 SGHRS, CDR2 YFSETQ. Deletions cut 0 bases from V and 0 bases from J, with 10 bases between. Of note for this clone: The antigen remains undetermined.

Assay: immunoSEQ multiplex PCR; the TCRdb copy retains only in-frame clones and omits some. The sample includes tens of thousands of clones, approximately 80% of them seen just once. The genes are TRBV5-1 and TRBJ1-3, with D hard to call. This specimen was CD4+ or CD8+ T cells sorted from blood, taken in a trial of the OX40 agonist ivuxolimab. The TCR sequence derives from an adult with an advanced solid tumor such as melanoma, head and neck, liver or kidney cancer. The DNA for the CDR3 is TGCGCCAGCAGCTTGGTAGGACTCAGCTCTGGAAACACCATATATTTT. Encoded protein: CASSLVGLSSGNTIYF.